This is a list of T cell receptor beta chains from one sample in a study of T-cell memory formation after mild COVID-19. A single record per CDR3 protein comes from TCRdb applying MiXCR to the 5' RACE reads. The repertoire holds 470,000 or so distinct CDR3 sequences, with around a sixth as singletons. Sequencing was carried out using PBMCs or a T cell subset sorted from them (not recorded which). These receptor sequences come from an adult woman who had mild COVID-19 (a few samples of this study predate the infection). Cell type and time point are not known. Both conserved end residues are part of each CDR3. The order of the fields is V gene, J gene, clone size, D gene, CDR3 DNA, CDR3 protein. A D gene is named only where the DNA matches it firmly. The size of a clone is reported for some rows only, either as once, few or many, or as a class for expanded clones.

TRBV4-1	TRBJ2-3	few	TRBD1	TGCGCCAGCAGCCAAGGAGACAGGGGGCTGTCAGATACGCAGTATTTT	CASSQGDRGLSDTQYF
TRBV24-1	TRBJ2-1	many	TRBD2	TGTGCCACCAGTGAGCCGGGACTAGCGGCAAAGAGCTCCTACAATGAGCAGTTCTTC	CATSEPGLAAKSSYNEQFF
TRBV12-3/TRBV12-4	TRBJ2-1	few	TRBD2	TGTGCCAGCCGTAGCGGGAATCGATACGGTGAGCAGTTCTTC	CASRSGNRYGEQFF
TRBV24-1	TRBJ1-1	.	.	TGTGCCACCAGCACCAGGGAATTGAACACTGAAGCTTTCTTT	CATSTRELNTEAFF
TRBV2	TRBJ2-7	few	.	TGTGCCAGCACGGCAGTCAGCTACGAGCAGTACTTC	CASTAVSYEQYF
TRBV20-1	TRBJ1-5	few	.	TGCAGTGCTGCGGAACCCCTAGGACGGTATCAGCCCCAGCATTTT	CSAAEPLGRYQPQHF
TRBV5-5	TRBJ2-1	.	.	TGTGCCAGCAGCCATCTGGGTCTGGGAGCCAACTACAATGAGCAGTTCTTC	CASSHLGLGANYNEQFF
TRBV2	TRBJ2-3	few	.	TGTGCCAGCAGCCAAGGGGACACCAGCACAGATACGCAGTATTTT	CASSQGDTSTDTQYF
TRBV7-8	TRBJ2-2	.	.	TGTGCCAGCAGCTTACGACGGGGCACCGGGGAGCTGTTTTTT	CASSLRRGTGELFF
TRBV19	TRBJ2-1	few	TRBD2	TGTGCCAGTAGTCCAGGACTAGCGGGAGGGCCGGGTGAGCAGTTCTTC	CASSPGLAGGPGEQFF
TRBV20-1	TRBJ2-5	few	TRBD2	TGCAGTGGCGAGCCCCTAGCGGGGGAGACCCAGTACTTC	CSGEPLAGETQYF
TRBV20-1	TRBJ2-6	many	.	TGCAGTGCCCCCATTCCCTACTCTGGGGCCAACGTCCTGACTTTC	CSAPIPYSGANVLTF
TRBV5-1	TRBJ2-3	few	.	TGCGCCAGCAGAGAAGGGGCGGTTAGCACAGATACGCAGTATTTT	CASREGAVSTDTQYF
TRBV7-9	TRBJ2-1	few	.	TGTGCCAGCAGCTCTAAGGACTGGATTGAGCAGTTCTTC	CASSSKDWIEQFF
TRBV18	TRBJ1-2	many	.	TGTGCCAGCTCATCAGGACAGACGGGTACCTTC	CASSSGQTGTF
TRBV5-1	TRBJ2-1	few	TRBD1	TGCGCCAGCAGCCCCAGGGGGCTAGCCTACAATGAGCAGTTCTTC	CASSPRGLAYNEQFF
TRBV7-2	TRBJ2-1	many	.	TGTGCCAGCAGCCCCCCGGGACTGGACAATGAGCAGTTCTTC	CASSPPGLDNEQFF
TRBV7-9	TRBJ2-3	few	TRBD2	TGTGCCAGCAGCCTGACAAGCGGGAGTAGCACAGATACGCAGTATTTT	CASSLTSGSSTDTQYF
TRBV4-3	TRBJ2-7	few	TRBD1	TGCGCCAGCAGCCAAGATCCGGGACAGGGTCCATACGAGCAGTACTTC	CASSQDPGQGPYEQYF
TRBV7-3	TRBJ2-5	.	.	TGTGCCAGCAGCCGTTCCCGGACAGAAGAGACCCAGTACTTC	CASSRSRTEETQYF
TRBV12-3/TRBV12-4	TRBJ2-1	many	TRBD2	TGTGCCAGCAGTCCCCCCAGCGGGAACTACAATGAGCAGTTCTTC	CASSPPSGNYNEQFF
TRBV12-3/TRBV12-4	TRBJ2-2	few	.	TGTGCCAGCAGGAGACAGCCCTCCGGGGAGCTGTTTTTT	CASRRQPSGELFF
TRBV12-3/TRBV12-4	TRBJ2-7	many	TRBD2	TGTGCCAGCAGTTTCTTTAGGACTAGCGTGATCTCCTACGAGCAGTACTTC	CASSFFRTSVISYEQYF
TRBV27	TRBJ2-1	few	TRBD1	TGTGCCAGCAGTCCAGGGGGCATCTACAATGAGCAGTTCTTC	CASSPGGIYNEQFF
TRBV7-9	TRBJ1-6	many	.	TGTGCCAGCAGCGAGACCGCTAAGAGGTCACCCCTCCACTTT	CASSETAKRSPLHF
TRBV27	TRBJ1-5	few	.	TGTGCCAGCAGTCCGGACAGAGCCCATGGTCAGCCCCAGCATTTT	CASSPDRAHGQPQHF
TRBV7-9	TRBJ2-1	few	TRBD2	TGTGCCAGCAAAGCGGGAGTGAACTACAATGAGCAGTTCTTC	CASKAGVNYNEQFF
TRBV19	TRBJ1-4	.	.	TGTGCCAGTAGTATCCGGGACGGATTTAATGAAAAACTGTTTTTT	CASSIRDGFNEKLFF
TRBV27	TRBJ1-1	.	.	TGTGCCAGCAGTCGACTTGTAGGCACTGAAGCTTTCTTT	CASSRLVGTEAFF
TRBV12-3/TRBV12-4	TRBJ1-5	few	.	TGTGCCAGCAGCAGAAAGGGGCCCAATCAGCCCCAGCATTTT	CASSRKGPNQPQHF
TRBV20-1	TRBJ2-3	many	.	TGCAGTGGAGGGGGTGGAGATACGCAGTATTTT	CSGGGGDTQYF
TRBV7-6	TRBJ2-1	.	.	TGTGCCAGCAGCTCCGAGGCTTCCGGCAATGAGCAGTTCTTC	CASSSEASGNEQFF